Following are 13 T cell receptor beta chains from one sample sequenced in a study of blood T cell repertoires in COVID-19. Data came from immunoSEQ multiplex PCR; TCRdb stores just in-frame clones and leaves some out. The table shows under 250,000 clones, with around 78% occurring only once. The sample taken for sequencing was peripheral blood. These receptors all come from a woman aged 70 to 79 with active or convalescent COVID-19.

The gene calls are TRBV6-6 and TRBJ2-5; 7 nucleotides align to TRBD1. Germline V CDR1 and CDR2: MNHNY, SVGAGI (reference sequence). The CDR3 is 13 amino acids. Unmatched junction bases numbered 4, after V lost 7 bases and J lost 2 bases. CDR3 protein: CASTGTAQETQYF. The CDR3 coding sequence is TGTGCCAGCACTGGGACAGCGCAAGAGACCCAGTACTTC.

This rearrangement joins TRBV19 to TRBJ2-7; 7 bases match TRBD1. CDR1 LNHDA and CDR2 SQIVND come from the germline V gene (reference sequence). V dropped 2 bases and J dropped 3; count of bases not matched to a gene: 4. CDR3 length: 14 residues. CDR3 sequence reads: CASSIRQGVYEQYF. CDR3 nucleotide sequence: TGTGCCAGTAGTATACGTCAGGGGGTCTACGAGCAGTACTTC. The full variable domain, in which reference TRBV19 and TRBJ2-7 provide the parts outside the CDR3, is DGGITQSPKYLFRKEGQNVTLSCEQNLNHDAMYWYRQDPGQGLRLIYYSQIVNDFQKGDIAEGYSVSREKKESFPLTVTSAQKNPTAFYLCASSIRQGVYEQYFGPGTRLTVT.

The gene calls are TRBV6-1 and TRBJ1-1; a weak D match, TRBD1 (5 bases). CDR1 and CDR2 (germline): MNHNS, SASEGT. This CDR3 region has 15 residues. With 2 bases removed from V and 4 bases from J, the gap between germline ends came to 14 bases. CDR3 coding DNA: TGTGCCAGCAGTGAAATTGGGGCCGGTCCCACTGAAGCTTTCTTT. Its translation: CASSEIGAGPTEAFF.

The CDR3: CASSLVSAGGQGDEQFF. CDR3 coding DNA: TGTGCCAGCAGCTTAGTGTCAGCGGGAGGGCAGGGCGATGAGCAGTTCTTC. The chain carries TRBV11-3 and TRBJ2-1, with TRBD2 matching 10 bases. The CDR3 length is 17 residues. The V gene's germline CDR1 is SGHNT and CDR2 YENEEA. V lost 1 base to trimming and J lost 8 bases; unmatched junction nucleotides: 11.

CDR3 in amino acids: CASSPSGSGGETQYF. The CDR3 DNA follows: TGTGCCAGCAGCCCATCGGGTAGCGGGGGAGAGACCCAGTACTTC. This chain joins TRBV7-2 and TRBJ2-5; TRBD2 agrees at 9 bases. The CDR3 spans 15 residues. Per the germline V gene, CDR1 is SGHTA and CDR2 is FQGNSA. Trimming removed 5 bases from V and 4 bases from J; junction bases left unmatched: 8.

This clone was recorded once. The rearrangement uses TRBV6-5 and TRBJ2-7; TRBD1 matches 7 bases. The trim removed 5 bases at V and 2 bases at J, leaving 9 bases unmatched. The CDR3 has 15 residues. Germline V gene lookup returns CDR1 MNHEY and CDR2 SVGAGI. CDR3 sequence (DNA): TGTGCCAGCAGTCCTCAGACAGGGTTGGCCTACGAGCAGTACTTC. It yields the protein CASSPQTGLAYEQYF.

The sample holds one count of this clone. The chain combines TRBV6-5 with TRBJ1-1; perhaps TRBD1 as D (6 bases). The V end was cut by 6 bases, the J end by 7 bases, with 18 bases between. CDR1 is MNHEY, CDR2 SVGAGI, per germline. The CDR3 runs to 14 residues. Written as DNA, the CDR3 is TGTGCCAGCAGCCCGACAGGCAAAGACGGTGAAGCTTTCTTT. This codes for CASSPTGKDGEAFF.

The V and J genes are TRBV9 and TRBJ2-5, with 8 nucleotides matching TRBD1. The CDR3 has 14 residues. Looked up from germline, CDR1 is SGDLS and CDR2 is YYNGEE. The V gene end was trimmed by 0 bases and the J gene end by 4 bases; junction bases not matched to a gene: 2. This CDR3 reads CASSVDGTGETQYF. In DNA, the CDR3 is TGTGCCAGCAGCGTAGACGGGACAGGAGAGACCCAGTACTTC.

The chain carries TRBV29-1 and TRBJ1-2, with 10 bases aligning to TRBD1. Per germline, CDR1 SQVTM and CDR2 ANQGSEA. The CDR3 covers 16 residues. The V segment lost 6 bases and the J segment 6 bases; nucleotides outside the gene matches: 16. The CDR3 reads CSVRPQRTGGDHGYTF. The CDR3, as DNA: TGCAGCGTCCGTCCACAACGGACAGGGGGAGACCATGGCTACACCTTC.

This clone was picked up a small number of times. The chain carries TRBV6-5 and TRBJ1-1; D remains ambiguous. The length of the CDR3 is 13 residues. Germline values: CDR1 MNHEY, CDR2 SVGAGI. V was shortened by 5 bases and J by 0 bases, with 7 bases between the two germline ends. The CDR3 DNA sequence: TGTGCCAGCAGTCAAACTTTGAACACTGAAGCTTTCTTT. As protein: CASSQTLNTEAFF.

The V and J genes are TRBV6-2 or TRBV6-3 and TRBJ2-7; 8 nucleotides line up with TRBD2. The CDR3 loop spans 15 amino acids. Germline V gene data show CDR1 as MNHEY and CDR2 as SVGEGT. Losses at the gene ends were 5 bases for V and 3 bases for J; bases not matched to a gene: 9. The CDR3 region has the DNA TGTGCCAGCAGTCCCCTCGGGGGGGGAATCTACGAGCAGTACTTC. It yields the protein CASSPLGGGIYEQYF.

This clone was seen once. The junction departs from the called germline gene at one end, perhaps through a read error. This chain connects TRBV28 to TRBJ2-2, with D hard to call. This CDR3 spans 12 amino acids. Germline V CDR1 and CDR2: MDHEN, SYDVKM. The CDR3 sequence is CASSLDTGELFF. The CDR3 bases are TGTGCCAGCAGTTTAGACACAGGGGAGCTGTTTTTT.

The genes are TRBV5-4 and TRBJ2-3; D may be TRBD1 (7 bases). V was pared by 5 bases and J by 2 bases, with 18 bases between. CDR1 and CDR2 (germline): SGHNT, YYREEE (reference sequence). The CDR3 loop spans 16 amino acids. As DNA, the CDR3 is TGTGCCAGCAGTCAGCCCCCCAGGGGGGACACAGATACGCAGTATTTT. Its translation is CASSQPPRGDTDTQYF.